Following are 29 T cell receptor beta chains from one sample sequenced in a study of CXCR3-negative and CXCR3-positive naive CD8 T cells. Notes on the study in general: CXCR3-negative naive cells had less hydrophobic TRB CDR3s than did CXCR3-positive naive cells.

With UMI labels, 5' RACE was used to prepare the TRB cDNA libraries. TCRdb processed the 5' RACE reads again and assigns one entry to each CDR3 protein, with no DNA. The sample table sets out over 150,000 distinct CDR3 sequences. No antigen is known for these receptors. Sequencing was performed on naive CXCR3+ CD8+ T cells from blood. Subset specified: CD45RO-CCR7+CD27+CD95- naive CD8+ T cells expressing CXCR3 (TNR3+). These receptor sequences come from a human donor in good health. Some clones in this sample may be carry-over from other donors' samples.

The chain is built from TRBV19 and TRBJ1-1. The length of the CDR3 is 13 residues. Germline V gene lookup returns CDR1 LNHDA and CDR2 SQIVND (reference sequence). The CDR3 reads CASTRLGNTEAFF.

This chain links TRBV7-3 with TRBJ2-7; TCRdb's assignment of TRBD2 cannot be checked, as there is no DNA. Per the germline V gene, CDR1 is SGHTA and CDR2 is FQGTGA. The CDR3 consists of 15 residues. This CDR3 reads CASSLTSGAFYEQYF.

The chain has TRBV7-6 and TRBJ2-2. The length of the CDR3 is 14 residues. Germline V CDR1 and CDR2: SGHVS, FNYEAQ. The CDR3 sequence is CASSLFGNTGELFF.

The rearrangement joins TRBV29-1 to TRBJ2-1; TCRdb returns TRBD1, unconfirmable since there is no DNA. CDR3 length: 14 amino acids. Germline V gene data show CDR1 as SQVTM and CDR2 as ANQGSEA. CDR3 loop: CSVESGTGNNEQFF.

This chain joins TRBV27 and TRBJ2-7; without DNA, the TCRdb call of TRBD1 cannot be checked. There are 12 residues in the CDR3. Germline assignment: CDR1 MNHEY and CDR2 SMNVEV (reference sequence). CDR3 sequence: CASSYRGHEQYF.

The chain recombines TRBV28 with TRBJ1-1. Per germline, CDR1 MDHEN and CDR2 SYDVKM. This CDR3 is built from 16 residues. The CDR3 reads CASITPPAGGRTEAFF.

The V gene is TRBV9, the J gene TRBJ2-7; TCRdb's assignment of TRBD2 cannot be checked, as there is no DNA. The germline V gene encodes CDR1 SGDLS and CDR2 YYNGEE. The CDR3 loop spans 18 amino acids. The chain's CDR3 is CASSVEGTLAGVFDEQYF.

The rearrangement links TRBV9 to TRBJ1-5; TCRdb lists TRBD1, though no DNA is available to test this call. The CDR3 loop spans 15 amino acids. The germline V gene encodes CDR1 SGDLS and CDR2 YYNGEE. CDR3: CASSEGDTTGQPQHF.

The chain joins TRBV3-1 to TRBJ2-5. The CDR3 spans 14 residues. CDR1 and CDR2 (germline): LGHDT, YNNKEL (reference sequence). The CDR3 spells CASSQDRLGETQYF.

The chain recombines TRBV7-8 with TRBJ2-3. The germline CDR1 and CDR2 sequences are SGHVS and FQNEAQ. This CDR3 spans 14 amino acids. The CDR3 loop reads CASSLVVGSDTQYF.

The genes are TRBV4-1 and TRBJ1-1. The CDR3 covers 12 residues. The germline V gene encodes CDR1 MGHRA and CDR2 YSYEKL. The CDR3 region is CASSQQNTEAFF.

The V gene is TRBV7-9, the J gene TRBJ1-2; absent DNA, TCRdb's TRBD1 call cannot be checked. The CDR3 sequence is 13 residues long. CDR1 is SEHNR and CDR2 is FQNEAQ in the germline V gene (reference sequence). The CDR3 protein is CASSAGQGIGYTF. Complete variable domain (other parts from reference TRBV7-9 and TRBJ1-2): DTGVSQNPRHKITKRGQNVTFRCDPISEHNRLYWYRQTLGQGPEFLTYFQNEAQLEKSRLLSDRFSAERPKGSFSTLEIQRTEQGDSAMYLCASSAGQGIGYTFGSGTRLTVV.

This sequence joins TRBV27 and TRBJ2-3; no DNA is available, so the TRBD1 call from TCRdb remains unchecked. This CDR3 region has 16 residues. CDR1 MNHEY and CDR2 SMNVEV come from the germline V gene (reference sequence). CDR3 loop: CASSLQPPGATDTQYF.

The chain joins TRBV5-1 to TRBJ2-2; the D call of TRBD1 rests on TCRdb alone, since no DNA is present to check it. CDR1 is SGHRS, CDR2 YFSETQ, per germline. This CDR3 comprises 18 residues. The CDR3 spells CASPGQSYAMENTGELFF.

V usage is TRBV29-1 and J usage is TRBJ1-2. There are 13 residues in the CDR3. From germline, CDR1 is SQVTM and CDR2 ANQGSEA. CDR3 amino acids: CSGWDSGTYGYTF.

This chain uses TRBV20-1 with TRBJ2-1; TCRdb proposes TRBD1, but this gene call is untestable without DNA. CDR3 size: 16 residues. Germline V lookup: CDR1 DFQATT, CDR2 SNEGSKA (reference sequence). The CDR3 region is CSARDLSGGFYNEQFF.

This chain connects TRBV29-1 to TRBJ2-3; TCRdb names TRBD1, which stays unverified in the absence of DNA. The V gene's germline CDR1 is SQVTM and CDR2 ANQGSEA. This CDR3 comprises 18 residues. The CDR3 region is CSVDREVSSTQLLDTQYF.

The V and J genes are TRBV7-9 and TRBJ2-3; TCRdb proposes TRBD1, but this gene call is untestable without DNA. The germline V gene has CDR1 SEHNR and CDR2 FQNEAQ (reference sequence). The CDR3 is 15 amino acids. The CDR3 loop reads CASSSPQESTDTQYF.

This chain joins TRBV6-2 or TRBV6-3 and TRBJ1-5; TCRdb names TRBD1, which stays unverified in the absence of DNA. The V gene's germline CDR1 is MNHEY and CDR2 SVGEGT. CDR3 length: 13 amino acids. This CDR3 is CASSGQGDQPQHF.

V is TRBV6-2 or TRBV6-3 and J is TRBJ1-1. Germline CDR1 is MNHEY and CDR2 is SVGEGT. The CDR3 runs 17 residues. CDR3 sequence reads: CASSYSRDLSLNTEAFF.

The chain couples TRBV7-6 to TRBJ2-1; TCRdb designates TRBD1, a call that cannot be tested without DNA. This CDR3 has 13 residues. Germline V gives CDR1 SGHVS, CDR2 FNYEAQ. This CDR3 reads CASSLRGTNEQFF.

This CDR3 reads CSVGLVGSYEQYF. This chain connects TRBV29-1 to TRBJ2-7; no DNA is available, so the TRBD2 call from TCRdb remains unchecked. The CDR3 contains 13 residues. Germline assignment: CDR1 SQVTM and CDR2 ANQGSEA.

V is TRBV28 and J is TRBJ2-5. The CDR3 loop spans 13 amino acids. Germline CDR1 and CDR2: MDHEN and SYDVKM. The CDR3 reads CASSFLGQETQYF.

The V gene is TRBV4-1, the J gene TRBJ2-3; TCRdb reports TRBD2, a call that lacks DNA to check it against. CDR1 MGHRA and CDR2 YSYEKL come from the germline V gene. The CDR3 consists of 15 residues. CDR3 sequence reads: CASSQASGDTDTQYF.

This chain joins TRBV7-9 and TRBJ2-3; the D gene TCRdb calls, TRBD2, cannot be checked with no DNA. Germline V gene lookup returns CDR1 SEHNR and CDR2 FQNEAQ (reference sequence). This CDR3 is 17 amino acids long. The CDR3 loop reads CASSFSAGGFSTDTQYF.

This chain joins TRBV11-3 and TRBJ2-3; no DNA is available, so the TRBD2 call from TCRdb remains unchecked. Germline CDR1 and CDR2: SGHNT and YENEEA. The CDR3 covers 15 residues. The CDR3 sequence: CASSRTSGYTDTQYF. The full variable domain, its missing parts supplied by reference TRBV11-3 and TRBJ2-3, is EAGVVQSPRYKIIEKKQPVAFWCNPISGHNTLYWYLQNLGQGPELLIRYENEEAVDDSQLPKDRFSAERLKGVDSTLKIQPAELGDSAVYLCASSRTSGYTDTQYFGPGTRLTVL.

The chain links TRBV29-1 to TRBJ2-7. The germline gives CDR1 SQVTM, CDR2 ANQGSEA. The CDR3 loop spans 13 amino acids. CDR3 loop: CSVVGRSTYEQYF.

CDR3 loop: CASSPDLYGYTF. The V call is TRBV7-6, the J call TRBJ1-2. The germline CDR1 and CDR2 sequences are SGHVS and FNYEAQ. This CDR3 is 12 amino acids long.

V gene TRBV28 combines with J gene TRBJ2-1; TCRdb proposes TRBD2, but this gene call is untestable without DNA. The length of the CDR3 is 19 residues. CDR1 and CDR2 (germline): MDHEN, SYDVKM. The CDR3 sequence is CASSTSINVTSGSRDEQFF.